These T cell receptor beta chains were read from a single sample in a study of Ad26.COV2.S vaccination and SARS-CoV-2 variants. Produced via immunoSEQ multiplex PCR; TCRdb's table is partial and in-frame only. The table records around 320,000 clones, about nine tenths of them present only once. The sample was peripheral blood, taken in a trial of Ad26.COV2.S vaccine versus placebo. These receptors were collected from a person aged 18-60 years who received the Ad26.COV2.S COVID-19 vaccine or a placebo. Both conserved end residues are part of each CDR3. A D gene is named only where the DNA matches it firmly. Clone size is stated in some rows and not others, as once, few, many or a class when expanded.

size | J | V | D | DNA | CDR3
NA | TRBJ1-2 | TRBV3-1/TRBV3-2 | TRBD1 | TGTGCCAGCAGCCAAGGAACAGGGGGCGTCTATGGCTACACCTTC | CASSQGTGGVYGYTF
NA | TRBJ2-7 | TRBV5-6 | TRBD1 | TGTGCCAGCAGCCCATTGACAGGGCCCCACGAGCAGTACTTC | CASSPLTGPHEQYF
NA | TRBJ1-6 | TRBV6-1 | NA | TGTGCCAGCAGTGATATGGTGGGTTCGTATAATTCACCCCTCCACTTT | CASSDMVGSYNSPLHF
NA | TRBJ1-2 | TRBV6-1 | NA | TGTGCCAGCAGTGAAAGGCTCCGGACAGCTAGATATAACTATGGCTACACCTTC | CASSERLRTARYNYGYTF
NA | TRBJ1-2 | TRBV7-3 | NA | TGTGCCAGCAGCCCGGACGGTGCAGGGGCAGTCGGCTACACCTTC | CASSPDGAGAVGYTF
NA | TRBJ2-7 | TRBV4-3 | NA | TGCGCCAGCAGCCAAGATTTAGGCAGGGACACCTACGAGCAGTACTTC | CASSQDLGRDTYEQYF
few | TRBJ2-7 | TRBV7-9 | NA | TGTGCCAGCAGCTTGGAGGGGGCCTACGAGCAGTACTTC | CASSLEGAYEQYF
NA | TRBJ1-2 | TRBV6-5 | TRBD1 | TGTGCCAGCAGTCGGACAGGGGGACATGGCTACACCTTC | CASSRTGGHGYTF
NA | TRBJ1-2 | TRBV9 | NA | TGTGCCAGCAGCGGACCCTGGCCCTTCCGACGGGATGGCTACACCTTC | CASSGPWPFRRDGYTF
once | TRBJ2-7 | TRBV5-1 | NA | TGCGCCAGCAGCGTGGGGGGCATAGGGGAAGGGTACGAGCAGTACTTC | CASSVGGIGEGYEQYF
NA | TRBJ1-1 | TRBV11-3 | NA | TGTGCCAGCAGCCCCGGGAGGACTGAAGCTTTCTTT | CASSPGRTEAFF
NA | TRBJ2-2 | TRBV9 | NA | TGTGCCAGCAGCCCAGACCCCCGGAAAACCGGGGAGCTGTTTTTT | CASSPDPRKTGELFF
NA | TRBJ1-4 | TRBV12-3/TRBV12-4 | NA | TGTGCCAGCGGGGACATTGGGAAACTGTTTTTT | CASGDIGKLFF
NA | TRBJ2-1 | TRBV6-5 | TRBD1 | TGTGCCAGCAGTTACTTACAGGGGGCTTCCTACAATGAGCAGTTCTTC | CASSYLQGASYNEQFF
once | TRBJ1-2 | TRBV6-5 | TRBD1 | TGTGCCAGCAGGCCCACAGGGGGCGAGTATGGCTACACCTTC | CASRPTGGEYGYTF
NA | TRBJ1-2 | TRBV9 | NA | TGTGCCAGCAGCGTAGACAGTTATGGCTACACCTTC | CASSVDSYGYTF
NA | TRBJ2-5 | TRBV3-1/TRBV3-2 | TRBD2 | TGTGCCAGCAGCCAAGATCGACTAGCAGAAGAGACCCAGTACTTC | CASSQDRLAEETQYF
NA | TRBJ1-1 | TRBV19 | NA | TGTGCCAGTAGTATAGTTTCTATTGAACACTACACTGAAGCTTTCTTT | CASSIVSIEHYTEAFF
NA | TRBJ2-2 | TRBV30 | NA | TGTGCCTGGAGCAGGCTGGGTCTTACGAACACCGGGGAGCTGTTTTTT | CAWSRLGLTNTGELFF
NA | TRBJ1-1 | TRBV10-1 | NA | TGCGCCAGCAGTGAGTCAGGGGTGGTGAACACTGAAGCTTTCTTT | CASSESGVVNTEAFF
NA | TRBJ2-7 | TRBV7-2 | NA | TGTGCCAGCAGCTTAGGTTCCAGGGGGGGCTACGAGCAGTACTTC | CASSLGSRGGYEQYF
NA | TRBJ1-5 | TRBV13 | NA | TGTGCCAGCAGCTTAGGGACACGACTTGGTCAGCCCCAGCATTTT | CASSLGTRLGQPQHF
few | TRBJ1-1 | TRBV18 | NA | TGTGCCAGCTCCGAGTCTCAGAACACTGAAGCTTTCTTT | CASSESQNTEAFF
NA | TRBJ1-4 | TRBV4-2 | NA | TGTGCCAGCAGTTTAAGACTTAATGAAAAACTGTTTTTT | CASSLRLNEKLFF
NA | TRBJ2-7 | TRBV7-8 | NA | TGTGCCAGCAGCTTAGAGGGAGGCTCTCCCCCCCACTTC | CASSLEGGSPPHF
NA | TRBJ1-4 | TRBV19 | NA | TGTGCCAGTAGTGCCTTTGGGAATAGGAAACTGTTTTTT | CASSAFGNRKLFF
NA | TRBJ1-1 | TRBV20-1 | NA | TGCAGTGCCGGCGGGCCGGGGGCTTTCTTT | CSAGGPGAFF
NA | TRBJ2-1 | TRBV11-3 | TRBD1 | TGTGCCAGCAGCGACAGGGGGCCCTACAATGAGCAGTTCTTC | CASSDRGPYNEQFF
NA | TRBJ1-1 | TRBV4-1 | NA | TGCGCCAGCAGGTCAGGGAGCACTGAAGCTTTCTTT | CASRSGSTEAFF
NA | TRBJ2-1 | TRBV6-5 | TRBD2 | TGTGCCAGCAGTTTAACCGGGACTAGGGTCAATGAGCAGTTCTTC | CASSLTGTRVNEQFF
NA | TRBJ1-5 | TRBV7-6 | NA | TGTGCCAGCAGCCAGGGCAATCAGCCCCAGCATTTT | CASSQGNQPQHF
NA | TRBJ1-1 | TRBV7-9 | TRBD1 | TGTGCCAGCAGCTTCCCCGGGACAGAGGCTTTCTTT | CASSFPGTEAFF
NA | TRBJ1-1 | TRBV19 | TRBD1 | TGTGCCAGTAGAGGTTGGACAGGGACTGAAGCTTTCTTT | CASRGWTGTEAFF
NA | TRBJ1-5 | TRBV30 | NA | TGTGCCTGGAGTGCCCCCCCGGACAACCTCAATCAGCCCCAGCATTTT | CAWSAPPDNLNQPQHF
NA | TRBJ2-2 | TRBV30 | NA | TGTGCCTGGAGAAGAGGACTCGGGAACACCGGGGAGCTGTTTTTT | CAWRRGLGNTGELFF
NA | TRBJ2-2 | TRBV9 | TRBD2 | TGTGCCAGCAGCCTTCCCCGGGGGACTAGCGGTCCGGTGGGGGAGCTGTTTTTT | CASSLPRGTSGPVGELFF
NA | TRBJ2-7 | TRBV7-9 | NA | TGTGCCAGCAGCTTAGCGGAAATCGAGGAGTACGAGCAGTACTTC | CASSLAEIEEYEQYF
few | TRBJ1-5 | TRBV27 | NA | TGTGCCAGCAGTTTACGAGGGGCGCATAGCAATCAGCCCCAGCATTTT | CASSLRGAHSNQPQHF
NA | TRBJ2-3 | TRBV5-8 | NA | TGTGCCAGCACCCAACCGGGCTACACAGATACGCAGTATTTT | CASTQPGYTDTQYF
NA | TRBJ2-2 | TRBV19 | NA | TGTGCCAGTAAACCCGGGACAACGAACACCGGGGAGCTGTTTTTT | CASKPGTTNTGELFF
few | TRBJ2-7 | TRBV14 | TRBD1 | TGTGCCAGCAGCCTCCAGGGGACAGGGCTAAGCGAGCAGTACTTC | CASSLQGTGLSEQYF